A single count supports the clone carrying this TCR beta chain. What it binds is not known. Generated by immunoSEQ multiplex PCR, the TCRdb table keeps only in-frame clones and is missing some. The top ten clones hold 2.9% of a sample with about 52,000 clones, 90% to 95% of them seen once. CDR1 and CDR2 (germline): MNHEY, SVGAGI. This CDR3 has 15 residues. V was shortened by 0 bases and J by 4 bases, with 12 bases between the two germline ends. The data stem from a study of T cells after posttransplantation cyclophosphamide. Study-wide findings and caveats: Recipient CMV seropositivity and CMV reactivation strongly tracked TRB clonality. Donor-recipient repertoire similarity was low at 1-2 months, rising over year one.

The chain carries TRBV6-5 and TRBJ1-1; TRBD1 might be the D (5 bases). The source is a woman in her twenties or thirties in good health and a related stem cell transplant donor. Sequenced material: PBMCs. CDR3 sequence (DNA): TGTGCCAGCAGTTACTCGCCGGAGGGGATCACTGAAGCTTTCTTT. Its protein is CASSYSPEGITEAFF.